The clone carrying this TCR beta chain was counted a few times. In each case, RNA was isolated and then reverse transcribed into cDNA as the sequencing template. The protocol was immunoSEQ multiplex PCR, while the TCRdb copy is restricted to in-frame clones and leaves out a portion. The sample carries 110,000 to 150,000 clones, approximately 65% recorded once. This record comes from a study of CD8+ T cells in alopecia areata. Trimming removed 5 bases from V and 2 bases from J, with 13 bases in between. CDR3 length equals 14 residues. Germline lookup yields CDR1 SEHNR and CDR2 FQNEAQ (reference sequence).

The chain joins TRBV7-9 to TRBJ2-7, with a tentative D call TRBD1 (5 bases). The clonotype comes from a human donor in good health. The sample consisted of CD8+ T cells sorted from blood. The CDR3 loop reads CASSQAGKPYEQYF. The CDR3 nucleotides are TGTGCCAGCAGCCAGGCAGGGAAGCCCTACGAGCAGTACTTC. The whole variable domain, filled in from reference TRBV7-9 and TRBJ2-7, reads DTGVSQNPRHKITKRGQNVTFRCDPISEHNRLYWYRQTLGQGPEFLTYFQNEAQLEKSRLLSDRFSAERPKGSFSTLEIQRTEQGDSAMYLCASSQAGKPYEQYFGPGTRLTVT.